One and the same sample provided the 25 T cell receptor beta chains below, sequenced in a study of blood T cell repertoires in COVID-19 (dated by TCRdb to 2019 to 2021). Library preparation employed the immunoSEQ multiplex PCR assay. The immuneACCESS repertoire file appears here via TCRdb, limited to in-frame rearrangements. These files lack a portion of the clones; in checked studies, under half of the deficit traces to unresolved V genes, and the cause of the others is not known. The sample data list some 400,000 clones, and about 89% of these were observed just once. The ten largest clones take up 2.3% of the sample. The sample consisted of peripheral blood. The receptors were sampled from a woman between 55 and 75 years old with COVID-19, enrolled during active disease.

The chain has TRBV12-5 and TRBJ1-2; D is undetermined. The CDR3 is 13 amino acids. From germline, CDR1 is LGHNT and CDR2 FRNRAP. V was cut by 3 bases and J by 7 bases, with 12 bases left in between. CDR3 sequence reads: CASGFGGVAGYTF. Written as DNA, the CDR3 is TGTGCTAGTGGTTTCGGCGGGGTGGCTGGCTACACCTTC.

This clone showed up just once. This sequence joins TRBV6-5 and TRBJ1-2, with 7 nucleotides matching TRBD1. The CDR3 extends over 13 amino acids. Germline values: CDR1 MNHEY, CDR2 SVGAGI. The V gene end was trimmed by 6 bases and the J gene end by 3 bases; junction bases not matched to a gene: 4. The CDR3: CASSLDRDYGYTF. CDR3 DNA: TGTGCCAGCAGCCTTGACAGGGACTATGGCTACACCTTC.

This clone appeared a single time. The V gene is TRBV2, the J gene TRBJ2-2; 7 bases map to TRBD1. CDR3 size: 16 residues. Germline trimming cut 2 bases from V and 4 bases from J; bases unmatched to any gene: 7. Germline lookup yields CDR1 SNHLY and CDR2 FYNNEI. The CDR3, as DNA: TGTGCCAGCAGTGAAAGTGGGGACAGTCTCACCGGGGAGCTGTTTTTT. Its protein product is CASSESGDSLTGELFF.

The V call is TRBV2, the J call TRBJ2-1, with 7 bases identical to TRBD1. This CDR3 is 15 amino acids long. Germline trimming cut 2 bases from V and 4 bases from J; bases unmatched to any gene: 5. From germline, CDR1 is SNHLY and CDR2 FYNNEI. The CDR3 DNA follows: TGTGCCAGCAGTGAAAGGGGGCGCGCTTACAATGAGCAGTTCTTC. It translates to CASSERGRAYNEQFF.

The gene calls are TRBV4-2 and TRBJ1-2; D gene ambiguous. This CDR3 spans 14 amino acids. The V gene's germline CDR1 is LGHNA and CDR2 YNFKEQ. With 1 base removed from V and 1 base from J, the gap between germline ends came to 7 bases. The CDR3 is CASSQGSDNYGYTF. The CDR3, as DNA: TGTGCCAGCAGCCAAGGGTCAGATAACTATGGCTACACCTTC.

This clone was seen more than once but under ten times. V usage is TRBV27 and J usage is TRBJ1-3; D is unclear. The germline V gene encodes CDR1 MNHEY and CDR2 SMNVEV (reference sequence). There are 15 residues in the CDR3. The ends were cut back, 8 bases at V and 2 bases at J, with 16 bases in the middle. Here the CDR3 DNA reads TGTGCCAGCTCCTCCCTAGGAGCGACTGGAAACACCATATATTTT. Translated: CASSSLGATGNTIYF.

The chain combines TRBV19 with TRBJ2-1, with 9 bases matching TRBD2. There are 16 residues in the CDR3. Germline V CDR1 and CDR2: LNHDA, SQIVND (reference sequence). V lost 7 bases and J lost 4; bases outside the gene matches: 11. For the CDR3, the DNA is TGTGCCAGTACCCTGGGTGCTAGCGGGATTTACAATGAGCAGTTCTTC. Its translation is CASTLGASGIYNEQFF.

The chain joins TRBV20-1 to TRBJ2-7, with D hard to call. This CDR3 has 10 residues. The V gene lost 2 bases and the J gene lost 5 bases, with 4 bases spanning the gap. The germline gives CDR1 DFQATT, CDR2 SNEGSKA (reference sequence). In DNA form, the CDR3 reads TGCAGTGCTAGAATCAACGAGCAGTACTTC. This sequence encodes CSARINEQYF.

This chain's CDR3 is CAGSDRADGNQPQHF. CDR3 nucleotides: TGTGCCGGCTCAGACAGGGCAGACGGCAATCAGCCCCAGCATTTT. The chain has TRBV2 and TRBJ1-5; 7 bases map to TRBD1. The junction had 12 bases not matched to a gene; V was cut back by 11 bases and J by 2 bases. Looked up from germline, CDR1 is SNHLY and CDR2 is FYNNEI. The CDR3 runs to 15 residues.

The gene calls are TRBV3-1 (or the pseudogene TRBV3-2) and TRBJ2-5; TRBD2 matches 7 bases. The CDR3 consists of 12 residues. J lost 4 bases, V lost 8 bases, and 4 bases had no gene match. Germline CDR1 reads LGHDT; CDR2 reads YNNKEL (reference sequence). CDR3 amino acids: CASGGEGETQYF. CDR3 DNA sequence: TGTGCCAGCGGAGGGGAGGGAGAGACCCAGTACTTC.

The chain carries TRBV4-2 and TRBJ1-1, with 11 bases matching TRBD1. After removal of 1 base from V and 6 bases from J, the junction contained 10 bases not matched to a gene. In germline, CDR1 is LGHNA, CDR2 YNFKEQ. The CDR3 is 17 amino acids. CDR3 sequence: CASSQARDRGDGAEAFF. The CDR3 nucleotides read TGTGCCAGCAGCCAAGCCCGGGACAGGGGGGACGGAGCTGAAGCTTTCTTT.

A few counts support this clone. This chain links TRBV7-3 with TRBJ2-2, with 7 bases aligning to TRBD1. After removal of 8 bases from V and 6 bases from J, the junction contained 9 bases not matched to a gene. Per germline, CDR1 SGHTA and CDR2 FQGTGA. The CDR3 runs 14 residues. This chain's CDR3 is CASQLDRVSGELFF. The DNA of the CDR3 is TGTGCCAGCCAGCTTGACAGGGTCTCCGGGGAGCTGTTTTTT.

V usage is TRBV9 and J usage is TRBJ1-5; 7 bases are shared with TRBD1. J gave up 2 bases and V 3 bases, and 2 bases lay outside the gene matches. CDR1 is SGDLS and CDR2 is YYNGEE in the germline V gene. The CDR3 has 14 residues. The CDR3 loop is CASSAGTGNQPQHF. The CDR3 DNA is TGTGCCAGCAGCGCCGGGACAGGCAATCAGCCCCAGCATTTT.

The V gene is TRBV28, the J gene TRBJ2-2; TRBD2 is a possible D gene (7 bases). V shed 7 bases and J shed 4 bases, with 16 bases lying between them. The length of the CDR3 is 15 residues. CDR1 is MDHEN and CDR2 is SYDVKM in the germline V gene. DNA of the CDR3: TGTGCCAGCATCATGGGGGGGCAGCCCACCGGGGAGCTGTTTTTT. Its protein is CASIMGGQPTGELFF. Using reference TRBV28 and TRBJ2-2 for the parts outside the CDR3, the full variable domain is DVKVTQSSRYLVKRTGEKVFLECVQDMDHENMFWYRQDPGLGLRLIYFSYDVKMKEKGDIPEGYSVSREKKERFSLILESASTNQTSMYLCASIMGGQPTGELFFGEGSRLTVL.

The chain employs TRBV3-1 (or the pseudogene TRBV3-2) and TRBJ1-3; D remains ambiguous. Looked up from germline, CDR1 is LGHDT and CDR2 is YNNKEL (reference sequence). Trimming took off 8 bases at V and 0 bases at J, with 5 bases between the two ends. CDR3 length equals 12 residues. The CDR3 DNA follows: TGTGCCAGCCAGGCCTCTGGAAACACCATATATTTT. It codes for CASQASGNTIYF.

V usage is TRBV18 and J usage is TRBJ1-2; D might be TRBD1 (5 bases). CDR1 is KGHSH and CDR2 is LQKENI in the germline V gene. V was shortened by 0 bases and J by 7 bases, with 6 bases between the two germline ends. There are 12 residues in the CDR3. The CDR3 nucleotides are TGTGCCAGCTCACCACCGGGGGGTGGCTACACCTTC. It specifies CASSPPGGGYTF.

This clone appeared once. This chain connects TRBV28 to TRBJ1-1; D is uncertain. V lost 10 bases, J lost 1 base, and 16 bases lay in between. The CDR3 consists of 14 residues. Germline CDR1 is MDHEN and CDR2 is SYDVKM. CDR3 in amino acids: CATRPVVRNTEAFF. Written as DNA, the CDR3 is TGTGCCACCAGACCGGTGGTGCGGAACACTGAAGCTTTCTTT.

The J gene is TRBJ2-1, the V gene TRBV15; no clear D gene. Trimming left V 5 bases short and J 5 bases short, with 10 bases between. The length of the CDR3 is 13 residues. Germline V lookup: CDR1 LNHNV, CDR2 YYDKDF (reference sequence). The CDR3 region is CATSPRADNEQFF. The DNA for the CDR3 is TGTGCCACCAGCCCCCGTGCGGACAATGAGCAGTTCTTC. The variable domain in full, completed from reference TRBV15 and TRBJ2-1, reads DAMVIQNPRYQVTQFGKPVTLSCSQTLNHNVMYWYQQKSSQAPKLLFHYYDKDFNNEADTPDNFQSRRPNTSFCFLDIRSPGLGDTAMYLCATSPRADNEQFFGPGTRLTVL.

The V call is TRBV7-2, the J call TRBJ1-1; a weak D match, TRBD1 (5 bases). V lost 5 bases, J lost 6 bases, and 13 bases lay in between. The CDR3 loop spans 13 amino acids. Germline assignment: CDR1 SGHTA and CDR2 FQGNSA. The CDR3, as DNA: TGTGCCAGCAGCCTCTTCGGGGGAGCTGAAGCTTTCTTT. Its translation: CASSLFGGAEAFF.

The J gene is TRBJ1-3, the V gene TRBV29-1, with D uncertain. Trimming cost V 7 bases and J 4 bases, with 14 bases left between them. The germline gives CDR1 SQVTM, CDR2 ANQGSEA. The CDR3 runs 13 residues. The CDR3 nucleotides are TGCAGCGCCGGAGGTAGGGAAGGAAACACCATATATTTT. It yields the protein CSAGGREGNTIYF.

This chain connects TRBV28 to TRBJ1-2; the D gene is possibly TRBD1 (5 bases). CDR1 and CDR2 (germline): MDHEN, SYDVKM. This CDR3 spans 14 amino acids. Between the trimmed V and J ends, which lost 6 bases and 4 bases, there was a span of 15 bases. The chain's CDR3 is CASRLLSGIYGYTF. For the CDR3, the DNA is TGTGCCAGCAGACTCCTCTCAGGGATCTATGGCTACACCTTC.

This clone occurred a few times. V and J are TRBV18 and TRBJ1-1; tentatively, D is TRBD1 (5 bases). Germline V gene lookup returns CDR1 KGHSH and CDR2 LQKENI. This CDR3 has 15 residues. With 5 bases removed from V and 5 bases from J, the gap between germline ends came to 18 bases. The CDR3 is CASSGGTQRLTEAFF. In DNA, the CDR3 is TGTGCCAGCTCAGGCGGGACTCAGCGTCTTACTGAAGCTTTCTTT.

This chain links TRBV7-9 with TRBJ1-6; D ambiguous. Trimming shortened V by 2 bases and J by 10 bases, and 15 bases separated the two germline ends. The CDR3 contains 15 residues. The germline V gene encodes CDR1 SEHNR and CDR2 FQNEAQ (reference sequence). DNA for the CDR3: TGTGCCAGCAGCTTAAGTACTTCTCCAAACTCACCCCTCCACTTT. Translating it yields CASSLSTSPNSPLHF.

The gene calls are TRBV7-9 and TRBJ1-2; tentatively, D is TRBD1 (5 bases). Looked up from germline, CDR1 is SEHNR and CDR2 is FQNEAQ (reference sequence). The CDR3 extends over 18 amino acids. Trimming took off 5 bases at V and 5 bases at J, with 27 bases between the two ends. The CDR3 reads CASSHNGAETESRYGYTF. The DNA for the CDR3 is TGTGCCAGCAGCCACAATGGGGCAGAGACGGAGTCACGTTATGGCTACACCTTC.

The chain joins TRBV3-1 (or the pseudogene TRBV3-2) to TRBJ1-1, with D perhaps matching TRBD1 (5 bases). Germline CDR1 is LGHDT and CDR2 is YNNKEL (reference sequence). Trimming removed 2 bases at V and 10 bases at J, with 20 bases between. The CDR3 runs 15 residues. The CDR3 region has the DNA TGTGCCAGCAGCCAAAGTGATACAGGTTCCGTTGGAGCTTTCTTT. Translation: CASSQSDTGSVGAFF.